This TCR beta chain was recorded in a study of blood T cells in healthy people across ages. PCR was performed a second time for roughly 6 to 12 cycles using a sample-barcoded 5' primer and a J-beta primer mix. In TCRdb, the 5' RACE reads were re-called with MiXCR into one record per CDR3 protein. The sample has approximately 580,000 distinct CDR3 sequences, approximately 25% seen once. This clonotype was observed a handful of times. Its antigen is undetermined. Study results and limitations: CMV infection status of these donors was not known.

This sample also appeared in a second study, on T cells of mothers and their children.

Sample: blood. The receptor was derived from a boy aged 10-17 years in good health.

In DNA, the CDR3 is TGTGCCACCAGCAGAGATAGGGGCCGCACAGATACGCAGTATTTT. Its protein product is CATSRDRGRTDTQYF. This chain uses TRBV15 with TRBJ2-3, with D perhaps TRBD1 (5 bases). Germline V gene data show CDR1 as LNHNV and CDR2 as YYDKDF (reference sequence). V was clipped by 0 bases and J by 1 base, with 8 bases between them. The CDR3 covers 15 residues.